The subject of this entry is one TCR beta chain. Its antigen is unknown. The data derive from a study of lymphopenia after photon versus proton radiotherapy. Study outcomes and limitations: Post-nadir diversity loss with photons came from oligoclonal expansion, particularly CD8+ Temra cells. Authors raise, but do not show, better survival with proton therapy. Larger post-nadir TCR diversity loss correlated inversely with survival in deceased patients. Photon-treated patients lost naive T cells and TCR diversity; proton-treated stayed stable.

CDR1 and CDR2 from the germline V gene are SGHTA and FQGTGA. The CDR3 consists of 15 residues. V shed 3 bases and J 8 bases; nucleotides not matched to a gene: 8. The protocol was immunoSEQ multiplex PCR, while the TCRdb copy is restricted to in-frame clones and leaves out a portion. The sample shows 55,000 to 70,000 clones, around 90% of them seen only once. This TCR was recovered from a woman between 65 and 79 years old with pancreatic cancer. The sequenced sample was peripheral blood, obtained from a patient treated with photon-based radiotherapy. This chain joins TRBV7-3 and TRBJ2-1; TRBD1 aligns across 9 bases. In DNA, the CDR3 is TGTGCCAGCAGCTTTCTCCTTACAGGGGGCGATGAGCAGTTCTTC. Protein sequence: CASSFLLTGGDEQFF.